A single sample gave rise to the 19 T cell receptor beta chains below, sequenced in a study of T cells after yellow fever vaccination. TCRdb re-called the 5' RACE reads with MiXCR, one entry per CDR3 protein. Of some 320,000 distinct CDR3 sequences in the sample, 9.5% to 12% were seen once. The sample here was CD4+ T cells sorted from PBMCs, taken 45 days after the yellow fever booster vaccination. Receptors originate from a man aged 18-30 years who received the YFV17D yellow fever vaccine.

This chain uses TRBV9 with TRBJ2-5; either TRBD1 or TRBD2 may supply D (5 bases each). The CDR3 is made up of 14 amino acids. The germline V gene has CDR1 SGDLS and CDR2 YYNGEE. V shed 4 bases and J shed 4 bases, with 14 bases lying between them. The chain's CDR3 is CASSLRGARETQYF. The DNA for the CDR3 is TGTGCCAGCAGCCTCCGAGGGGCCCGAGAGACCCAGTACTTC.

This clonotype is medium-sized within its sample. The rearrangement links TRBV20-1 to TRBJ2-7, with a possible D match to TRBD2 (5 bases). Per germline, CDR1 DFQATT and CDR2 SNEGSKA (reference sequence). Trimming removed 2 bases at V and 0 bases at J, with 14 bases between. This CDR3 is built from 15 residues. The CDR3 spells CSARPGLLSSYEQYF. CDR3 nucleotide sequence: TGCAGTGCTAGACCCGGACTGTTGAGCTCCTACGAGCAGTACTTC.

In this sample, this clonotype turned up a few times. CDR3 amino acids: CATSDSRGLTDTQYF. The CDR3 region has the DNA TGTGCCACCAGTGATTCCCGGGGACTCACAGATACGCAGTATTTT. J is TRBJ2-3 and V is TRBV24-1; a weak D match, TRBD2 (6 bases). Trimming removed 2 bases at V and 2 bases at J, with 10 bases between. The CDR3 spans 15 residues. The germline gives CDR1 KGHDR, CDR2 SFDVKD.

The rearrangement uses TRBV18 and TRBJ1-6; 9 positions agree with TRBD1. In germline, CDR1 is KGHSH, CDR2 LQKENI. V lost 5 bases and J lost 9; bases outside the gene matches: 11. The CDR3 contains 16 residues. The CDR3 region has the DNA TGTGCCAGCTCAGTCGGACAGGGGAATTGGGGTTCACCCCTCCACTTT. The encoded protein is CASSVGQGNWGSPLHF.

The V gene is TRBV27, the J gene TRBJ1-3; D gene unclear. V lost 6 bases, J lost 0 bases, and 6 bases lay in between. CDR3 size: 13 residues. Germline lookup yields CDR1 MNHEY and CDR2 SMNVEV (reference sequence). Here the CDR3 reads CASRAVSGNTIYF. DNA for the CDR3: TGTGCCAGCAGGGCAGTCTCTGGAAACACCATATATTTT.

The chain couples TRBV6-1 to TRBJ1-2; D remains unclear. V dropped 6 bases and J dropped 3 bases, with 11 bases sitting between them. This CDR3 region has 13 residues. CDR1 MNHNS and CDR2 SASEGT come from the germline V gene. CDR3 DNA sequence: TGTGCCAGCAGCCCTTCGCAGGACTATGGCTACACCTTC. Translating it yields CASSPSQDYGYTF.

This clonotype was counted only a few times. The chain employs TRBV4-1 and TRBJ2-3; tentative D call: TRBD2 (5 bases). CDR1 and CDR2 (germline): MGHRA, YSYEKL. V was shortened by 5 bases and J by 8 bases, with 20 bases between the two germline ends. This CDR3 is 15 amino acids long. In DNA, the CDR3 is TGCGCCAGCAGCTCTAAGTCGGACCGACGGGGTACGCAGTATTTT. Its translation: CASSSKSDRRGTQYF.

In its sample, this clonotype was seen a few times. The rearrangement uses TRBV6-2 or TRBV6-3 and TRBJ1-1; D is uncertain. V lost 6 bases to trimming and J lost 11 bases, with 13 bases between them. This CDR3 is built from 11 residues. Germline V CDR1 and CDR2: MNHEY, SVGEGT. As DNA, the CDR3 is TGTGCCAGCAGCATGGGCGGCGGCGCTTTCTTT. Amino acids: CASSMGGGAFF.

The chain employs TRBV2 and TRBJ2-3; TRBD2 is a possible D gene (6 bases). CDR3 size: 14 residues. Germline-derived CDR1 and CDR2 are SNHLY and FYNNEI. V was trimmed by 6 bases and J by 1 base, leaving 11 bases between them. The CDR3 is CASSTSKGTDTQYF. In nucleotides, the CDR3 is TGTGCCAGCAGCACTAGCAAGGGCACAGATACGCAGTATTTT.

The V and J genes are TRBV19 and TRBJ1-2; D remains ambiguous. Germline V gene sequence: CDR1 LNHDA, CDR2 SQIVND (reference sequence). The CDR3 sequence is 14 residues long. Trimming removed 3 bases at V and 10 bases at J, with 18 bases between. DNA of the CDR3: TGTGCCAGTAGTATTGGTGCGAGGGTCAGTCCCTACACCTTC. It is translated as CASSIGARVSPYTF.

This sequence joins TRBV7-9 and TRBJ2-5, with 7 bases aligning to TRBD2. V lost 6 bases to trimming and J lost 4 bases; unmatched junction nucleotides: 8. The CDR3 consists of 14 residues. Germline assignment: CDR1 SEHNR and CDR2 FQNEAQ (reference sequence). The CDR3 coding sequence is TGTGCCAGCAGGGGAGGGGCAGGTGGAGAGACCCAGTACTTC. Translation gives CASRGGAGGETQYF.

This clonotype showed up just a few times. This chain uses TRBV6-2 or TRBV6-3 with TRBJ1-5; TRBD1 might be the D (5 bases). This CDR3 is built from 15 residues. Germline V gene data show CDR1 as MNHEY and CDR2 as SVGEGT. The V and J ends lost 5 bases and 1 base respectively, with 12 bases between them. CDR3 residues: CASSTRDRSNQPQHF. The CDR3 coding sequence is TGTGCCAGCAGTACCCGGGACCGAAGCAATCAGCCCCAGCATTTT.

The chain combines TRBV7-9 with TRBJ2-3; D perhaps matches TRBD1 (5 bases). Germline V gives CDR1 SEHNR, CDR2 FQNEAQ (reference sequence). This CDR3 has 17 residues. Trimming removed 4 bases from V and 0 bases from J, with 17 bases in between. The CDR3 here is CASSSPLKTASTDTQYF. As DNA, the CDR3 is TGTGCCAGCAGCTCCCCACTAAAGACAGCTAGCACAGATACGCAGTATTTT.

To note about this clonotype: This sequence may be a read error, since a much larger clone differs from it by one base. J is TRBJ1-1 and V is TRBV5-1, with 8 bases aligning to TRBD1. Germline V gene data show CDR1 as SGHRS and CDR2 as YFSETQ. The J segment lost 0 bases and the V segment lost 4 bases, leaving 2 bases of the junction unmatched. This CDR3 has 14 amino acids. CDR3 in amino acids: CASSMDRVNTEAFF. The CDR3 nucleotides are TGCGCCAGCAGCATGGACAGGGTGAACACTGAAGCTTTCTTT. Full variable domain (missing parts from reference TRBV5-1 and TRBJ1-1): KAGVTQTPRYLIKTRGQQVTLSCSPISGHRSVSWYQQTPGQGLQFLFEYFSETQRNKGNFPGRFSGRQFSNSRSEMNVSTLELGDSALYLCASSMDRVNTEAFFGQGTRLTVV.

The chain recombines TRBV7-6 with TRBJ1-5; 9 bases align to TRBD1. With V trimmed by 3 bases and J by 5 bases, 8 bases remained unmatched. The CDR3 extends over 16 amino acids. CDR1 and CDR2 (germline): SGHVS, FNYEAQ. CDR3 in amino acids: CASSFGQGSGDQPQHF. As DNA, the CDR3 is TGTGCCAGCAGCTTCGGACAGGGGTCCGGGGATCAGCCCCAGCATTTT.

The table lists this clonotype with a few counts. J is TRBJ1-6 and V is TRBV12-3 or TRBV12-4, with D maybe TRBD1 (5 bases). With 3 bases removed from V and 4 bases from J, the gap between germline ends came to 13 bases. This CDR3 is 16 amino acids long. CDR3 nucleotide sequence: TGTGCCAGCAGTTTTGGGAGGGGACGGTATAATTCACCCCTCCACTTT. This translates into CASSFGRGRYNSPLHF.

This clonotype was counted ten times or more. V gene TRBV5-1 combines with J gene TRBJ2-3; TRBD1 matches 7 bases. CDR1 SGHRS and CDR2 YFSETQ come from the germline V gene. The J segment lost 2 bases and the V segment lost 5 bases, leaving 11 bases of the junction unmatched. CDR3 length: 16 amino acids. Here the CDR3 DNA reads TGCGCCAGCAGTAAAGGGGACAGCGCATCCACAGATACGCAGTATTTT. Protein sequence: CASSKGDSASTDTQYF.

The V call is TRBV12-3 or TRBV12-4, the J call TRBJ2-2; 13 nucleotides agree with TRBD2. The CDR3 runs to 17 residues. The J segment lost 1 base and the V segment lost 5 bases, leaving 4 bases of the junction unmatched. The CDR3 DNA is TGTGCCAGCAGTCGGACTAGCGGGGGAAGGAACACCGGGGAGCTGTTTTTT. Translation: CASSRTSGGRNTGELFF.

The gene calls are TRBV10-3 and TRBJ1-2; no clear D. The CDR3 consists of 14 residues. Trimming shortened V by 0 bases and J by 3 bases, and 8 bases separated the two germline ends. CDR1 and CDR2 from the germline V gene are ENHRY and SYGVKD. The CDR3 here is CAISESKGYYGYTF. The CDR3 DNA sequence: TGTGCCATCAGTGAGTCGAAGGGTTACTATGGCTACACCTTC.